This TCR beta chain was identified during a study of cytomegalovirus exposure and HLA in healthy donors. In germline, CDR1 is SNHLY, CDR2 FYNNEI. This CDR3 is 13 amino acids long. Between the trimmed V and J ends, which lost 7 bases and 1 base, there was a span of 8 bases. Data came from immunoSEQ multiplex PCR; TCRdb stores just in-frame clones and leaves some out. The data show 150,000 to 200,000 clones, 84% seen once. These donors were members of the roughly 120-subject validation cohort, a group separate from the roughly 670-subject first cohort. The chain is built from TRBV2 and TRBJ1-5; D remains ambiguous. The sample comprised PBMCs. This sequence was found in a man between 18 and 35 years old in good health and CMV-seropositive. The CDR3 loop is CASTRESNQPQHF. The DNA of the CDR3 is TGTGCCAGCACGAGGGAGAGCAATCAGCCCCAGCATTTT.